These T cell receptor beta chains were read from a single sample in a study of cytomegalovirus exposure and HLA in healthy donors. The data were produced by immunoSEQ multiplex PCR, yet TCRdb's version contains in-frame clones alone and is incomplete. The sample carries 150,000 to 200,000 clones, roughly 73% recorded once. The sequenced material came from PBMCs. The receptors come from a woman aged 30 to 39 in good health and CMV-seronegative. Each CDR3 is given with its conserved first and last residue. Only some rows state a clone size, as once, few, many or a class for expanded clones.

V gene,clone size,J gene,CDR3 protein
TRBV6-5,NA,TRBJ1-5,CASSSNSNQPQHF
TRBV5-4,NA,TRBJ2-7,CASSWTGGSYEQYF
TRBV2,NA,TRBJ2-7,CASSLTYEQYF
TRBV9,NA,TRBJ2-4,CASSVGGGLAKNIQYF
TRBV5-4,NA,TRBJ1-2,CASSSDDLVGGYGYTF
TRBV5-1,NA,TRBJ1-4,CASSFSPGQSNEKLFF
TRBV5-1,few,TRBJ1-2,CASSLATGQGSYGYTF
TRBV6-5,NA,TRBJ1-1,CASIPPGQATEAFF
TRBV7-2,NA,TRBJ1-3,CASIDRGRAGNTIYF
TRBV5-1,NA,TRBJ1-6,CASRDSTSSYNSPLHF
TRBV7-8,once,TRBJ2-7,CASSPGEGPQGYEQYF
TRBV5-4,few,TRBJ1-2,CASSPDRGRYGYTF
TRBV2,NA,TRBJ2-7,CASSDFSGIHEQYF
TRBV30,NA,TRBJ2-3,CAWTLGFRGGTQYF
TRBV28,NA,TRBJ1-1,CASRLPNTEAFF
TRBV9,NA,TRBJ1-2,CASSADRTGGGEGYTF
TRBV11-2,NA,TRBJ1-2,CASSHSGQSDYGYTF
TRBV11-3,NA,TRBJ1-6,CASSLDENSPLHF
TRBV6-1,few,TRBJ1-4,CASSRGSANEKLFF
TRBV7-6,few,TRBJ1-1,CASSLRSGQGSTEAFF
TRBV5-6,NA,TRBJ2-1,CASSPGGGYNEQFF
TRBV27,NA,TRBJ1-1,CASSLSLTWGGGTEAFF
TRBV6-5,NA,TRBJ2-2,CASTTKNTGELFF
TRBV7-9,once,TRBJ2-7,CASCLQAASEQYF
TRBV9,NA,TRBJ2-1,CASSASGTSGGLGYNEQFF
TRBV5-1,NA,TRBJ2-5,CASSLVASGGAEETQYF
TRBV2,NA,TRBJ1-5,CASSVQSGTGYQPQHF